This is a list of T cell receptor beta chains from one sample in a study of vaccination and CD4 T cells after COVID-19. Their antigen targets remain unknown. TCRdb re-called the PCR reads with MiXCR, one entry per CDR3 protein. The sample has 15,000 or so distinct CDR3 sequences, roughly 34% seen once. Sequencing was done on a sample of cultured CD4+ T cells from blood. These receptors were collected from a human donor with COVID-19. Both conserved end residues are part of each CDR3. The order of the fields is V gene, J gene, D gene, clone size, CDR3 DNA, CDR3 protein. A D gene is named only where the DNA matches it firmly. Some rows have no size entry. The others give once, few or many, or a class for an expanded clone.

TRBV28	TRBJ1-1	.	.	TGTGCCAGCAGTTTACAGGCTAAAGCTTTCTTT	CASSLQAKAFF
TRBV6-2/TRBV6-3	TRBJ2-1	TRBD2	few	TGTGCCGTTCATAGCGGGGGGATTTACAATGAGCAGTTCTTC	CAVHSGGIYNEQFF
TRBV6-5	TRBJ1-5	.	.	TGTGCCAGCAGTTATGGCCAGGGTCCAAATCAGCCCCAGCATTTT	CASSYGQGPNQPQHF
TRBV6-4	TRBJ1-1	.	few	TGTGCCAGCAGCGACACCTCCTTGAACACTGAAGCTTTCTTT	CASSDTSLNTEAFF
TRBV10-2	TRBJ2-7	TRBD1	few	TGCGCCAGCAGCTCCGGGACAGCCTTATACGAGCAGTACTTC	CASSSGTALYEQYF
TRBV7-9	TRBJ1-6	TRBD1	.	TGTGCCAGCAGCACAGGGGGCGTTTCACCCCTCCACTTT	CASSTGGVSPLHF
TRBV5-4	TRBJ1-4	.	.	TGTGCCAGCAGCTTGGGGGGGGGAACTAATGAAAAACTGTTTTTT	CASSLGGGTNEKLFF
TRBV28	TRBJ2-7	.	.	TGTGCCAGCAGTCGGGTCTACGAGCAGTACTTC	CASSRVYEQYF
TRBV6-1	TRBJ2-5	.	.	TGTGCCAGTGCGGGTGGTTTCCAAGAGACCCAGTACTTC	CASAGGFQETQYF
TRBV21-1	TRBJ2-7	.	.	TGTGCCAGCAGCTTGGGATACGAGCAGTACTTC	CASSLGYEQYF
TRBV19	TRBJ1-2	.	few	TGTGCCAGCTCGACACTGAACTATGGCTACACCTTC	CASSTLNYGYTF
TRBV10-3	TRBJ1-4	TRBD1	.	TGTGCCATCAGTAGCGGGACAGGAGTTGATGAAAAACTGTTTTTT	CAISSGTGVDEKLFF
TRBV10-2	TRBJ1-1	.	.	TGCGCCAGCAGTGATATGGCAGGGAGAGGCGTTGAAGCTTTCTTT	CASSDMAGRGVEAFF
TRBV15	TRBJ2-5	.	.	TGTGCCACCAGCCGGCCCGAGAACCAAGAGACCCAGTACTTC	CATSRPENQETQYF
TRBV11-2	TRBJ2-1	TRBD2	few	TGTGCCAGCAGCGTGCACGGGGACTACTACAATGAGCAGTTCTTC	CASSVHGDYYNEQFF
TRBV3-1	TRBJ1-5	.	.	TGTGCCAGCAGCCAAGGGGGGCAGGGGAATCAGCCCCAGCATTTT	CASSQGGQGNQPQHF
TRBV2	TRBJ2-2	TRBD1	.	TGTGCCAGCAGTGGACAGGGGGTCACCGGGGAGCTGTTTTTT	CASSGQGVTGELFF
TRBV5-4	TRBJ2-7	TRBD1	few	TGTGCCAGCAGCTTGGGACAGGGGACCCCATACGAGCAGTACTTC	CASSLGQGTPYEQYF